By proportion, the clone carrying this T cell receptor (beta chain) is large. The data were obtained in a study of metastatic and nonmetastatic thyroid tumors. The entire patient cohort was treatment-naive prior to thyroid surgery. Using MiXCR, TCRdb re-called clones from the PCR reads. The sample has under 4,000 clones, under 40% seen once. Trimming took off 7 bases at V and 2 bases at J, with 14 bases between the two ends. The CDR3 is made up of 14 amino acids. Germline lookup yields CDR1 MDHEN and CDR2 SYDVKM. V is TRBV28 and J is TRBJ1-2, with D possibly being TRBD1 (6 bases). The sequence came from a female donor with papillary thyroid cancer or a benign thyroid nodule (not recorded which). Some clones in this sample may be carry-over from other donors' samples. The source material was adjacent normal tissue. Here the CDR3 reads CASNRQAVNYGYTF. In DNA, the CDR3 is TGTGCCAGCAACCGACAGGCAGTGAACTATGGCTACACCTTC.